Presented here are 22 T cell receptor beta chains from one specimen sequenced in a study of PD-1 blockade in classical Hodgkin lymphoma. Clones were read by immunoSEQ multiplex PCR, and TCRdb kept only the in-frame ones, dropping some. The sample holds more than 45,000 clones, approximately 70% seen once. Following autologous stem cell transplantation, relapse occurred in every patient, and exposure to brentuximab vedotin varied. The specimen comprised peripheral blood mononuclear cells (PBMCs), sampled before the second cycle of nivolumab. Receptors were obtained from a human donor with classical Hodgkin lymphoma.

The chain recombines TRBV28 with TRBJ2-1; TRBD1 aligns across 12 bases. Unmatched junction bases numbered 20, after V lost 7 bases and J lost 7 bases. Germline V gene data show CDR1 as MDHEN and CDR2 as SYDVKM. The CDR3 length is 19 residues. This CDR3 reads CASTITGQGAKVLLNEQFF. The CDR3 DNA is TGTGCCAGCACCATTACGGGACAGGGGGCGAAGGTCTTGTTAAATGAGCAGTTCTTC. The entire variable domain, with the rest obtained from reference TRBV28 and TRBJ2-1, is as follows: DVKVTQSSRYLVKRTGEKVFLECVQDMDHENMFWYRQDPGLGLRLIYFSYDVKMKEKGDIPEGYSVSREKKERFSLILESASTNQTSMYLCASTITGQGAKVLLNEQFFGPGTRLTVL.

This clone is a singleton in its sample. This chain uses TRBV7-9 with TRBJ1-4; 7 bases align to TRBD1. J was trimmed by 0 bases and V by 4 bases; bases with no gene match: 2. The germline gives CDR1 SEHNR, CDR2 FQNEAQ (reference sequence). There are 15 residues in the CDR3. CDR3 in DNA: TGTGCCAGCAGCTGGACAGGTGCAACTAATGAAAAACTGTTTTTT. This codes for CASSWTGATNEKLFF.

The gene calls are TRBV5-1 and TRBJ2-3, with 15 bases identical to TRBD2. J was trimmed by 4 bases and V by 3 bases; bases with no gene match: 6. Looked up from germline, CDR1 is SGHRS and CDR2 is YFSETQ. The CDR3 has 17 residues. CDR3 nucleotide sequence: TGCGCCAGCAGCTGGAAGGGACTAGCGGGAGGTGCAGATACGCAGTATTTT. As protein: CASSWKGLAGGADTQYF.

The V and J genes are TRBV7-7 and TRBJ1-4, with D maybe TRBD1 (6 bases). This CDR3 region has 13 residues. Germline V gene sequence: CDR1 SSHAT, CDR2 FNYEAQ (reference sequence). V lost 2 bases, J lost 7 bases, and 8 bases lay in between. CDR3 amino acids: CASSLKGGEKLFF. The CDR3 DNA sequence: TGTGCCAGCAGCTTAAAAGGGGGTGAAAAACTGTTTTTT.

The V gene is TRBV7-9, the J gene TRBJ1-4; D ambiguous. The CDR3 runs to 15 residues. The V gene's germline CDR1 is SEHNR and CDR2 FQNEAQ (reference sequence). V lost 2 bases and J lost 7, with 14 bases in between. The CDR3 sequence: CASSLPTTSGEKLFF. In nucleotides, the CDR3 is TGTGCCAGCAGCTTACCTACTACAAGCGGTGAAAAACTGTTTTTT.

The chain couples TRBV6-5 to TRBJ2-7, with 9 nucleotides matching TRBD2. CDR1 is MNHEY, CDR2 SVGAGI, per germline. The CDR3 totals 15 residues. The V gene end was trimmed by 5 bases and the J gene end by 2 bases; junction bases not matched to a gene: 7. For the CDR3, the DNA is TGTGCCAGCAGTGCCCTAGCGGGATCGGCCTACGAGCAGTACTTC. It codes for CASSALAGSAYEQYF.

The V gene is TRBV19, the J gene TRBJ2-3; TRBD2 might be the D (6 bases). There are 14 residues in the CDR3. The V end lost 5 bases, the J end lost 2 bases, and 11 bases lay between the germline ends. Germline-derived CDR1 and CDR2 are LNHDA and SQIVND (reference sequence). CDR3 protein: CASSSGLHTDTQYF. DNA for the CDR3: TGTGCCAGTAGTTCCGGACTACACACAGATACGCAGTATTTT.

V gene TRBV28 combines with J gene TRBJ2-7; either TRBD1 or TRBD2 may fit D (6 bases each). The CDR3 has 16 amino acids. Germline CDR1 MDHEN, CDR2 SYDVKM. V lost 1 base, J lost 3 bases, and 16 bases lay in between. This CDR3 reads CASSLLGASELYEQYF. CDR3 sequence (DNA): TGTGCCAGCAGTTTATTGGGGGCTAGCGAACTCTACGAGCAGTACTTC.

The gene calls are TRBV27 and TRBJ2-6; perhaps D is TRBD1 or TRBD2 (6 bases each). CDR3 size: 16 residues. Trimming removed 5 bases from V and 7 bases from J, with 18 bases in between. CDR1 and CDR2 (germline): MNHEY, SMNVEV (reference sequence). CDR3 sequence: CASSGVGGLGANVLTF. For the CDR3, the DNA is TGTGCCAGCAGTGGAGTAGGGGGACTTGGAGCCAACGTCCTGACTTTC.

This clone was observed a single time. The chain is built from TRBV27 and TRBJ2-7; 15 nucleotides line up with TRBD2. The CDR3 length is 20 residues. Germline CDR1 MNHEY, CDR2 SMNVEV (reference sequence). Trimming removed 2 bases from V and 0 bases from J; junction bases left unmatched: 11. The CDR3 DNA reads as TGTGCCAGCAGTTTAAGAATTCCGGGACTAGCGGGAGGCCGCTCCTACGAGCAGTACTTC. It encodes CASSLRIPGLAGGRSYEQYF.

The CDR3, as DNA: TGTGCCAGCAGGATGAACGGGGGAAATGAGCAGTTCTTC. Amino acid sequence: CASRMNGGNEQFF. The V gene is TRBV7-2, the J gene TRBJ2-1, with D maybe TRBD2 (6 bases). Per germline, CDR1 SGHTA and CDR2 FQGNSA. This CDR3 spans 13 amino acids. Trimming removed 6 bases at V and 7 bases at J, with 13 bases between. The whole variable domain, filled in from reference TRBV7-2 and TRBJ2-1, reads GAGVSQSPSNKVTEKGKDVELRCDPISGHTALYWYRQSLGQGLEFLIYFQGNSAPDKSGLPSDRFSAERTGGSVSTLTIQRTQQEDSAVYLCASRMNGGNEQFFGPGTRLTVL.

The chain couples TRBV19 to TRBJ1-1; D unresolved. Germline loops: CDR1 LNHDA, CDR2 SQIVND (reference sequence). V dropped 2 bases and J dropped 1 base, with 8 bases sitting between them. The CDR3 covers 14 residues. The CDR3 DNA sequence: TGTGCCAGTAGTATAAGGTCTGAGAACACTGAAGCTTTCTTT. Amino acids: CASSIRSENTEAFF.

This chain joins TRBV6-1 and TRBJ1-6; TRBD1 might be the D (5 bases). CDR1 is MNHNS, CDR2 SASEGT, per germline. Trimming pared 7 bases from V and 5 bases from J, leaving 9 bases between. CDR3 length equals 13 residues. The CDR3 DNA follows: TGTGCCAGCACGGGACTCAATAATTCACCCCTCCACTTT. Translated, it gives CASTGLNNSPLHF.

The count of this clone is one. The chain is built from TRBV7-3 and TRBJ2-1; D unresolved. The V gene's germline CDR1 is SGHTA and CDR2 FQGTGA. CDR3 length: 14 amino acids. Trimming pared 4 bases from V and 9 bases from J, leaving 16 bases between. CDR3: CASSYIPFNGEQFF. CDR3 nucleotides: TGTGCCAGCAGCTACATCCCCTTTAACGGTGAGCAGTTCTTC.

V and J are TRBV30 and TRBJ2-7; 9 positions match TRBD2. Germline loops: CDR1 GTSNPN, CDR2 SVGIG (reference sequence). With 3 bases clipped from V and 4 bases from J, the junction kept 7 bases outside the gene matches. This CDR3 region has 14 residues. CDR3 region: CAWRIGTSWYEQYF. The CDR3 DNA reads TGTGCCTGGAGGATAGGGACTAGCTGGTACGAGCAGTACTTC.

The rearrangement joins TRBV19 to TRBJ2-6; 8 positions agree with TRBD1. This CDR3 has 16 amino acids. Germline CDR1 LNHDA, CDR2 SQIVND (reference sequence). The CDR3 protein is CGTSGTGFLGANVLTF. The CDR3 nucleotides read TGTGGTACGTCTGGGACAGGATTTCTTGGGGCCAACGTCCTGACTTTC.

The CDR3 bases are TGTGCCAGCAGCTTAGGGGACAGGGGGACCTACGAGCAGTACTTC. Its protein product is CASSLGDRGTYEQYF. The chain has TRBV7-8 and TRBJ2-7, with 11 nucleotides matching TRBD1. This CDR3 spans 15 amino acids. Germline CDR1 is SGHVS and CDR2 is FQNEAQ. V was clipped by 1 base and J by 2 bases; unmatched bases: 1.

This clone appeared a few times. The genes are TRBV11-2 and TRBJ1-1; D is ambiguous. Germline CDR1 is SGHAT and CDR2 is FQNNGV. This CDR3 has 14 amino acids. The V gene lost 1 base and the J gene lost 6 bases, with 12 bases spanning the gap. Here the CDR3 DNA reads TGTGCCAGCAGCTTAGGGCCTCTCACATCTGAAGCTTTCTTT. Translated: CASSLGPLTSEAFF.

This chain joins TRBV6-5 and TRBJ1-5; D gene ambiguous. This CDR3 spans 14 amino acids. Germline CDR1 is MNHEY and CDR2 is SVGAGI. Trimming removed 5 bases at V and 5 bases at J, with 13 bases between. The CDR3 DNA is TGTGCCAGCAGTAGTCACCAAAGCTATCAGCCCCAGCATTTT. As protein: CASSSHQSYQPQHF.

The J gene is TRBJ2-7, the V gene TRBV27; D gene uncertain. Between the trimmed V and J ends, which lost 5 bases and 0 bases, there was a span of 14 bases. CDR3 length: 15 amino acids. From germline, CDR1 is MNHEY and CDR2 SMNVEV (reference sequence). CDR3 region: CASSPATHSSYEQYF. In DNA, the CDR3 is TGTGCCAGCAGTCCCGCGACACACAGCTCCTACGAGCAGTACTTC.

This clone was counted a single time. V gene TRBV18 combines with J gene TRBJ1-2; D gene unclear. Germline loops: CDR1 KGHSH, CDR2 LQKENI. V lost 1 base to trimming and J lost 7 bases, with 7 bases between them. The CDR3 consists of 12 residues. CDR3 DNA sequence: TGTGCCAGCTCACCACTAGCCGCTGGCTACACCTTC. This codes for CASSPLAAGYTF.

In DNA, the CDR3 is TGTGCCAGCAAGGCTGAGTTTAACACCGGGGAGCTGTTTTTT. Translating gives CASKAEFNTGELFF. The rearrangement joins TRBV6-5 to TRBJ2-2; D gene ambiguous. This CDR3 region has 14 residues. Deletions cut 7 bases from V and 2 bases from J, with 11 bases between. Germline V gives CDR1 MNHEY, CDR2 SVGAGI.